The next 31 T cell receptor beta chains were all read from a single sample in a study of T cells in Graves' hyperthyroidism and ophthalmopathy. Amplified TCR beta CDR3 regions came from RNA transcripts. HTBI primers were the set used in a first-round RT-PCR of the TCR CDR3. Each CDR3 protein is one row after TCRdb ran MiXCR on the multiplex PCR reads. Altogether about 570,000 distinct CDR3 sequences are present, under 60% being singletons, with the ten largest covering around 17%. The sequenced sample was peripheral blood or thyroid tissue (not recorded which). The receptors stem from an adult woman with Graves' disease, either hyperthyroidism or ophthalmopathy (not recorded which).

This rearrangement joins TRBV9 to TRBJ1-2; tentatively, D is TRBD1 (5 bases). Trimming stripped 3 bases from V and 2 bases from J, with 8 bases between. CDR3 length: 13 residues. Germline CDR1 SGDLS, CDR2 YYNGEE. This CDR3 is CASSAGPNYGYTF. The CDR3 DNA reads as TGTGCCAGCAGCGCGGGGCCCAACTATGGCTACACCTTC.

The J gene is TRBJ1-2, the V gene TRBV20-1; D not resolved. V was cut by 4 bases and J by 0 bases, with 12 bases left in between. CDR3 length equals 14 residues. Per germline, CDR1 DFQATT and CDR2 SNEGSKA (reference sequence). CDR3 bases: TGCAGTGCTACCATGGGTTCTACTAACTATGGCTACACCTTC. It specifies CSATMGSTNYGYTF.

The table lists this clonotype with a few counts. The chain combines TRBV7-9 with TRBJ2-7; TRBD2 matches at 10 bases. The CDR3 contains 16 residues. With 3 bases clipped from V and 4 bases from J, the junction kept 9 bases outside the gene matches. Germline loops: CDR1 SEHNR, CDR2 FQNEAQ (reference sequence). The CDR3, as DNA: TGTGCCAGCAGCTTGGTCGTCGGACTAGCGGCTTACGAGCAGTACTTC. The encoded protein is CASSLVVGLAAYEQYF.

This clonotype was picked up many times. The chain employs TRBV7-2 and TRBJ1-2; D is ambiguous. Germline CDR1 is SGHTA and CDR2 is FQGNSA. This CDR3 comprises 15 residues. CDR3 nucleotides: TGTGCTCCAGTAGACAACCGAAACTCTAACTATGGCTACACCTTC. This gives the protein CAPVDNRNSNYGYTF.

CDR3 loop: CSVDRLRGDYGYTF. CDR3 nucleotide sequence: TGCAGCGTTGACCGACTAAGAGGGGACTATGGCTACACCTTC. The chain uses TRBV29-1 and TRBJ1-2; tentative D call: TRBD1 (5 bases). V lost 3 bases, J lost 3 bases, and 14 bases lay in between. This CDR3 spans 14 amino acids. The V gene's germline CDR1 is SQVTM and CDR2 ANQGSEA.

This chain uses TRBV7-9 with TRBJ2-7, with 8 bases identical to TRBD1. Looked up from germline, CDR1 is SEHNR and CDR2 is FQNEAQ (reference sequence). The CDR3 contains 15 residues. The trim removed 5 bases at V and 7 bases at J, leaving 13 bases unmatched. In DNA, the CDR3 is TGTGCCAGCAGCCTCCGACAGGGGAACACCGGGGAGCAGTACTTC. Translated, it gives CASSLRQGNTGEQYF.

V usage is TRBV10-3 and J usage is TRBJ1-5; 7 bases are a match to TRBD1. Germline CDR1 and CDR2: ENHRY and SYGVKD. This CDR3 is built from 14 residues. The ends lost 6 bases at V and 5 bases at J; junction bases unmatched: 7. CDR3 sequence reads: CAISNRDRYQPQHF. The CDR3, as DNA: TGTGCCATCAGCAACCGGGACAGATATCAGCCCCAGCATTTT.

As concerns this clonotype: A much larger clonotype is one base distant, so this may be a read error. The V and J genes are TRBV4-3 and TRBJ2-2; D possibly matches TRBD1 or TRBD2 (5 bases each). This CDR3 has 16 amino acids. The germline gives CDR1 LGHNA, CDR2 YSLEER. The V and J ends lost 7 bases and 10 bases respectively, with 25 bases between them. The CDR3 spells CASNPTEGLVSAELFF. The CDR3, as DNA: TGCGCCAGCAACCCGACAGAGGGGTTGGTTAGCGCGGAGCTGTTTTTT.

The chain is built from TRBV6-6 and TRBJ2-7, with 7 nucleotides matching TRBD2. Germline V gene lookup returns CDR1 MNHNY and CDR2 SVGAGI (reference sequence). V shed 4 bases, J shed 0 bases, and the junction held 9 bases outside the gene matches. The CDR3 is made up of 16 amino acids. CDR3 in amino acids: CASSLATGTISYEQYF. CDR3 bases: TGTGCCAGCAGTTTAGCCACCGGGACTATCTCCTACGAGCAGTACTTC.

The table lists this clonotype with many counts. The V call is TRBV9, the J call TRBJ1-2, with D unresolved. The CDR3 loop spans 13 amino acids. In germline, CDR1 is SGDLS, CDR2 YYNGEE. The V and J ends lost 1 base and 8 bases respectively, with 12 bases between them. CDR3 in amino acids: CASSVLTGEGYTF. DNA for the CDR3: TGTGCCAGCAGCGTATTAACTGGGGAGGGCTACACCTTC.

This clonotype was detected many times. The genes are TRBV3-1 and TRBJ1-2; 9 bases fit TRBD1. V dropped 4 bases and J dropped 10; count of bases not matched to a gene: 4. This CDR3 is built from 12 residues. CDR1 and CDR2 (germline): LGHDT, YNNKEL (reference sequence). The CDR3 loop is CASSRRDRDYTF. Here the CDR3 DNA reads TGTGCCAGCAGCCGTCGGGACAGGGACTACACCTTC.

This clonotype was seen only once. The chain joins TRBV3-1 to TRBJ2-7, with D perhaps matching TRBD2 (7 bases). This CDR3 contains 19 residues. The V gene's germline CDR1 is LGHDT and CDR2 YNNKEL (reference sequence). With 1 base removed from V and 0 bases from J, the gap between germline ends came to 22 bases. As DNA, the CDR3 is TGTGCCAGCAGCCAAGTTCAGGGGAGGGGTAGCGGTGCCTCCTACGAGCAGTACTTC. It encodes CASSQVQGRGSGASYEQYF.

As concerns this clonotype: Germline and junction disagree at one end, which may indicate a read error. The chain joins TRBV11-3 to TRBJ2-5; possible D gene TRBD2, 5 bases. CDR1 and CDR2 (germline): SGHNT, YENEEA. This CDR3 spans 11 amino acids. CDR3 nucleotide sequence: TGTACCAGCAGCGGCCGGGAGACCCAGTACTTC. It specifies CTSSGRETQYF.

This chain links TRBV5-1 with TRBJ1-1, with D uncertain. The CDR3 consists of 13 residues. V was pared by 0 bases and J by 12 bases, with 15 bases between. The germline gives CDR1 SGHRS, CDR2 YFSETQ. Written as DNA, the CDR3 is TGCGCCAGCAGCTTGGCTCGGGCCTTTGGGACTTTCTTT. Residues: CASSLARAFGTFF.

This clonotype was recorded only once. Because the CDR3 is missing its conserved closing phenylalanine or tryptophan, this is likely a read error. It is unclear where the CDR3 begins or ends on the DNA, so no DNA is shown, and the CDR3 is as TCRdb lists it. The chain combines TRBV15 with TRBJ2-5. The CDR3 is 8 amino acids in total, end residues counted. The V gene's germline CDR1 is LNHNV and CDR2 YYDKDF (reference sequence). The CDR3: CATSRDLG.

This clonotype was observed many times. DNA of the CDR3: TGTGCCAGTCGATTAAGAGATCAGCCCCAGCATTTT. Encoded protein: CASRLRDQPQHF. The genes are TRBV12-3 or TRBV12-4 and TRBJ1-5, with no clear D. The ends were cut back, 9 bases at V and 5 bases at J, with 11 bases in the middle. This CDR3 has 12 residues.

This clonotype was counted only a few times. The chain employs TRBV27 and TRBJ1-1; D unresolved. V dropped 9 bases and J dropped 0 bases, with 14 bases sitting between them. This CDR3 spans 14 amino acids. Germline CDR1 and CDR2: MNHEY and SMNVEV (reference sequence). DNA of the CDR3: TGTGCCAGTCTCCCGGGGAGCATGAACACTGAAGCTTTCTTT. Protein product: CASLPGSMNTEAFF.

The J gene is TRBJ1-5, the V gene TRBV2, with a possible D match to TRBD1 (5 bases). CDR1 is SNHLY and CDR2 is FYNNEI in the germline V gene. CDR3 length: 13 residues. Between the trimmed V and J ends, which lost 4 bases and 11 bases, there was a span of 15 bases. The CDR3: CASSGDFQETQHF. The CDR3, as DNA: TGTGCCAGCAGTGGGGACTTCCAAGAGACCCAGCATTTT.

The chain uses TRBV20-1 and TRBJ2-7, with TRBD2 matching over 10 bases. Germline CDR1 and CDR2: DFQATT and SNEGSKA (reference sequence). The CDR3 is 11 residues long. V shed 3 bases and J 12 bases; nucleotides not matched to a gene: 5. In nucleotides, the CDR3 is TGCAGTGCTAGCCCTAGCGGGAGTCCGTACTTC. Protein sequence: CSASPSGSPYF.

This clonotype was observed a single time. The chain carries TRBV10-3 and TRBJ1-2, with TRBD1 matching over 10 bases. V was pared by 5 bases and J by 8 bases, with 11 bases of the junction left unmatched. CDR3 length equals 15 residues. CDR1 is ENHRY and CDR2 is SYGVKD in the germline V gene. As DNA, the CDR3 is TGTGCCATCAGTTCCCGGGACAGGGGAAGGATCGGCTACACCTTC. It codes for CAISSRDRGRIGYTF.

This clonotype was seen repeatedly, ten times or more. V usage is TRBV7-2 and J usage is TRBJ2-2; D may be TRBD1 (6 bases). CDR3 length: 15 amino acids. Trimming stripped 2 bases from V and 3 bases from J, with 10 bases between. Germline assignment: CDR1 SGHTA and CDR2 FQGNSA. The CDR3 DNA is TGTGCCAGCAGCTTACGGACAGCCTACACCGGGGAGCTGTTTTTT. Translated, it gives CASSLRTAYTGELFF.

The chain couples TRBV15 to TRBJ2-5; 12 bases line up with TRBD2. This CDR3 is built from 17 residues. The ends lost 1 base at V and 5 bases at J; junction bases unmatched: 8. The germline CDR1 and CDR2 sequences are LNHNV and YYDKDF (reference sequence). The CDR3 loop reads CATSRGLAGAMGETQYF. The CDR3 DNA reads as TGTGCCACCAGCAGAGGACTAGCGGGAGCAATGGGGGAGACCCAGTACTTC.

A note on this clonotype: Given a much more abundant clone one base away, this may be a read error. The conserved closing phenylalanine or tryptophan is absent in this CDR3, likely reflecting a read error. V usage is TRBV4-2 and J usage is TRBJ1-1; D might be TRBD1 (5 bases). Germline lookup yields CDR1 LGHNA and CDR2 YNFKEQ. The CDR3 is 14 amino acids. With 2 bases removed from V and 1 base from J, the gap between germline ends came to 8 bases. CDR3 region: CASSQPGGNTEAFL. For the CDR3, the DNA is TGTGCCAGCAGCCAACCCGGGGGGAACACTGAAGCTTTCCTT.

A remark on this clonotype: Here the CDR3 omits its conserved ending phenylalanine or tryptophan, so a read error is the likely source. The DNA is omitted, as the CDR3 cannot be located on it reliably, and the CDR3 follows TCRdb's listing. J is TRBJ1-6 and V is TRBV29-1. The germline V gene has CDR1 SQVTM and CDR2 ANQGSEA. The CDR3 length is 8 residues, termini included. CDR3 region: CSVTGTHI.

This sequence joins TRBV20-1 and TRBJ1-6; no definite D call. V shed 2 bases and J shed 19 bases, with 6 bases lying between them. This CDR3 has 8 amino acids. Germline values: CDR1 DFQATT, CDR2 SNEGSKA (reference sequence). CDR3 DNA sequence: TGCAGTGCTAGACCCTTACACTTT. Amino acids: CSARPLHF.

This clonotype was recorded only once. The chain links TRBV20-1 to TRBJ2-7, with a possible D match to TRBD2 (6 bases). V was trimmed by 4 bases and J by 7 bases, leaving 20 bases between them. CDR3 length equals 14 residues. The germline gives CDR1 DFQATT, CDR2 SNEGSKA (reference sequence). The CDR3 region has the DNA TGCAGTGCTACCACGACTAGAACTTCGGGGGAGCAGTACTTC. This sequence encodes CSATTTRTSGEQYF.

The sample holds a few counts of this clonotype. The chain recombines TRBV18 with TRBJ2-5; D uncertain. CDR3 length: 14 amino acids. The ends were cut back, 0 bases at V and 3 bases at J, with 8 bases in the middle. From germline, CDR1 is KGHSH and CDR2 LQKENI. Here the CDR3 reads CASSPPGLKETQYF. The CDR3, as DNA: TGTGCCAGCTCACCACCGGGATTAAAAGAGACCCAGTACTTC.

CDR3 residues: CASSLAGGVRETQYF. As DNA, the CDR3 is TGTGCCAGCAGCTTAGCCGGGGGGGTCCGAGAGACCCAGTACTTC. The chain employs TRBV7-6 and TRBJ2-5; 8 nucleotides agree with TRBD2. The CDR3 loop spans 15 amino acids. Unmatched junction bases numbered 4, after V lost 0 bases and J lost 4 bases. Germline loops: CDR1 SGHVS, CDR2 FNYEAQ.

This clonotype was detected many times. The J gene is TRBJ2-7, the V gene TRBV2, with D perhaps being TRBD1 or TRBD2 (5 bases each). V was clipped by 2 bases and J by 4 bases, with 15 bases between them. Germline loops: CDR1 SNHLY, CDR2 FYNNEI. This CDR3 has 15 amino acids. The CDR3 protein is CASSEIPGTGYEQYF. CDR3 DNA: TGTGCCAGCAGTGAAATACCAGGGACGGGGTACGAGCAGTACTTC.

The chain carries TRBV27 and TRBJ2-7; perhaps D is TRBD1 or TRBD2 (5 bases each). The CDR3 has 16 residues. Germline V gene sequence: CDR1 MNHEY, CDR2 SMNVEV (reference sequence). Trimming removed 5 bases at V and 4 bases at J, with 21 bases between. The CDR3 loop reads CASSPPGTHRIYEQYF. The CDR3 nucleotides are TGTGCCAGCAGTCCCCCCGGGACCCACCGGATATACGAGCAGTACTTC.

In its sample, this clonotype was seen once. The V and J genes are TRBV29-1 and TRBJ2-7; 7 nucleotides line up with TRBD1. This CDR3 is 13 amino acids long. The ends lost 8 bases at V and 3 bases at J; junction bases unmatched: 10. Germline assignment: CDR1 SQVTM and CDR2 ANQGSEA. CDR3 sequence reads: CSFRQGVSYEQYF. For the CDR3, the DNA is TGCAGCTTCCGACAGGGAGTCAGCTACGAGCAGTACTTC.